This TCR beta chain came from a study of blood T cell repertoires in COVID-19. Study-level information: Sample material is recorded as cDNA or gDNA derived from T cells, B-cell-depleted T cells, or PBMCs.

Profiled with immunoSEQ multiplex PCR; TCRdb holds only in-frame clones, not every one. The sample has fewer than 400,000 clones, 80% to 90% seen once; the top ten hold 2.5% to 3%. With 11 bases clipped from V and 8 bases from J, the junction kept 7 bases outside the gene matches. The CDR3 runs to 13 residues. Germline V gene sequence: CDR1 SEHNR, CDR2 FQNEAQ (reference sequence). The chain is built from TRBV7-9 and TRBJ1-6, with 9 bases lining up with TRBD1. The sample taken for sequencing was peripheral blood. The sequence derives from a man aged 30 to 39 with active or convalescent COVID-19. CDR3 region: CAAARDRDSPLHF. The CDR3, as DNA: TGTGCCGCGGCTCGGGACAGGGATTCACCCCTCCACTTT.